The rows below give T cell receptor beta chains drawn from one sample of a study of T cells in Graves' hyperthyroidism and ophthalmopathy. Each CDR3 protein is one row after TCRdb ran MiXCR on the multiplex PCR reads. The table includes 700,000 to 850,000 distinct CDR3 sequences, roughly a third detected once. The specimen sequenced was blood. The origin of the receptors is a woman aged 40 to 55 with Graves' hyperthyroidism. Both conserved end residues are part of each CDR3. The order of the fields is clone size, J gene, V gene, D gene, CDR3 DNA, CDR3 protein. The D gene is left open where the match is weak. Only some rows state a clone size, as once, few, many or a class for expanded clones.

NA,TRBJ1-1,TRBV4-1,NA,TGCGCCAGCAGCCAAGATTGGGGGGGGTCGGCTTTCTTT,CASSQDWGGSAFF
NA,TRBJ2-3,TRBV20-1,NA,TGCAGTGCTACAACTAGCACAGATACGCAGTATTTT,CSATTSTDTQYF
few,TRBJ1-5,TRBV2,NA,TGTGCCAGCAGTAAAACCGTATGG,CASSKTVW
many,TRBJ2-7,TRBV6-5,NA,TGTGCCAGCAGTGAAGCCCCTTCCTACGAGCAGTACTTC,CASSEAPSYEQYF
NA,TRBJ1-3,TRBV20-1,NA,TGCAGTGCTTTTCCCGCCCACTCTGGAAACACCATATATTTT,CSAFPAHSGNTIYF
NA,TRBJ2-5,TRBV27,NA,TGTGCCAGCAGCCGCAACGGGAATGCTGCCCAGTACTTC,CASSRNGNAAQYF
NA,TRBJ2-3,TRBV5-4,NA,TGTGCCAGCAGCTTGGGCGGCCGGAGGACAGATACGCAGTATTTT,CASSLGGRRTDTQYF
many,TRBJ2-5,TRBV19,NA,TGTGCCAGTAGTCTTCGCGGTTTTGGTCAAGAGACCCAGTACTTC,CASSLRGFGQETQYF
NA,TRBJ2-3,TRBV9,NA,TGTGCCAGCAGCGTACGAGGGGTGACAGATACGCAGTATTTT,CASSVRGVTDTQYF
NA,TRBJ1-2,TRBV18,TRBD1,TGTGCCAACTCACAGGGGACAGGGGTGCATGGCTACACCTTC,CANSQGTGVHGYTF
NA,TRBJ1-5,TRBV7-2,NA,TGTGCCAGCAGCTTTCTAATGAGGAATCAGCCCCAGCATTTT,CASSFLMRNQPQHF
many,TRBJ1-5,TRBV2,TRBD1,TGTGCCAGCAGACGGGACAGGGTAGTATATGATCAGCCCCAGCATTTT,CASRRDRVVYDQPQHF
NA,TRBJ1-1,TRBV30,NA,TGTGCCTGGAGTGTAGTGCAGGGCACTGAAGCTTTCTTT,CAWSVVQGTEAFF
NA,TRBJ2-5,TRBV20-1,NA,TGCAGTGCCTGGTCATGGACAGTAGAAGAGACCCAGTACTTC,CSAWSWTVEETQYF
NA,TRBJ1-5,TRBV25-1,NA,TGTGCCAGCAGTTACCCAGGGATACGGCAGCCCCAGCATTTT,CASSYPGIRQPQHF
NA,TRBJ2-7,TRBV27,NA,TGTGCCAGCTCCCGAGTCCCCACCGAGCAGTACTTC,CASSRVPTEQYF
many,TRBJ1-1,TRBV25-1,NA,TGTGCCAGCAGTGAGGAATCAGGGCACACTGAAGCTTTCTTT,CASSEESGHTEAFF
many,TRBJ1-2,TRBV4-3,NA,TGCGCCAGCAGCCAAGGGGACCTACCCCTAAACTATGGCTACACCTTC,CASSQGDLPLNYGYTF
many,TRBJ1-2,TRBV10-3,NA,TGTGCCATCAGTGTTGAGGGGGAGAGAGGCTACACCTTC,CAISVEGERGYTF